Each of the 19 T cell receptor beta chains below was sequenced from the same sample in a study of lymphopenia after photon versus proton radiotherapy. Measured with immunoSEQ multiplex PCR; TCRdb has only the in-frame clones, and not every one. The sample carries about 8,300 clones, 88% recorded once. The sample here was peripheral blood, taken from a patient treated with photon-based radiotherapy. Receptor source: an elderly man with cholangiocarcinoma.

Here the CDR3 DNA reads TGCAGCGTGGGAGGGGGACAGGGCAGGAGCTACACCTTC. Translating gives CSVGGGQGRSYTF. The rearrangement joins TRBV29-1 to TRBJ1-2; 9 nucleotides agree with TRBD1. J gave up 9 bases and V 6 bases, and 11 bases lay outside the gene matches. The CDR3 covers 13 residues. CDR1 and CDR2 (germline): SQVTM, ANQGSEA.

The V and J genes are TRBV5-1 and TRBJ1-1; D gene ambiguous. The CDR3 length is 13 residues. Germline CDR1 and CDR2: SGHRS and YFSETQ. V was clipped by 4 bases and J by 1 base, with 8 bases between them. The CDR3 reads CASSATGNTEAFF. In DNA, the CDR3 is TGCGCCAGCAGCGCGACCGGGAACACTGAAGCTTTCTTT.

Only one count was recorded for this clone. The chain links TRBV28 to TRBJ1-2, with D possibly TRBD1 on 6 matching bases. The CDR3 consists of 13 residues. The V gene lost 3 bases and the J gene lost 2 bases, with 7 bases spanning the gap. Germline CDR1 reads MDHEN; CDR2 reads SYDVKM. The CDR3 region is CASSFQGNYGYTF. The CDR3 nucleotides read TGTGCCAGCAGTTTCCAGGGGAACTATGGCTACACCTTC.

Only a few counts were recorded for this clone. The V and J genes are TRBV30 and TRBJ1-2; 7 bases are a match to TRBD1. Trimming cost V 4 bases and J 8 bases; bases outside gene matches: 10. Looked up from germline, CDR1 is GTSNPN and CDR2 is SVGIG (reference sequence). This CDR3 is 13 amino acids long. The CDR3 bases are TGTGCCTGGACCAATACGACAGGGCGAGGCTACACCTTC. This encodes CAWTNTTGRGYTF.

This sequence joins TRBV28 and TRBJ1-2; D ambiguous. Germline CDR1 is MDHEN and CDR2 is SYDVKM. The ends were cut back, 6 bases at V and 1 base at J, with 6 bases in the middle. CDR3 size: 12 residues. The CDR3 DNA reads as TGTGCCAGCAGACAGCTTAACTATGGCTACACCTTC. Amino acids: CASRQLNYGYTF.

The J gene is TRBJ2-7, the V gene TRBV6-5; D is undetermined. This CDR3 comprises 15 residues. The germline V and J ends were trimmed by 3 bases and 0 bases, with 12 bases remaining between them. Germline V gene lookup returns CDR1 MNHEY and CDR2 SVGAGI. The CDR3 region is CASSYKVTHSYEQYF. CDR3 sequence (DNA): TGTGCCAGCAGTTATAAGGTCACCCACTCCTACGAGCAGTACTTC.

The chain uses TRBV2 and TRBJ1-2, with D perhaps TRBD1 (6 bases). Trimming left V 7 bases short and J 8 bases short, with 20 bases between. Germline V gives CDR1 SNHLY, CDR2 FYNNEI. The CDR3 is 14 amino acids. CDR3 coding DNA: TGTGCCAGCACATTGTCTGAGAGGGGGTGGGGCTACACCTTC. This codes for CASTLSERGWGYTF.

The J gene is TRBJ1-2, the V gene TRBV5-4; D perhaps matches TRBD1 (5 bases). This CDR3 contains 14 residues. Trimming pared 4 bases from V and 8 bases from J, leaving 18 bases between. Germline CDR1 reads SGHNT; CDR2 reads YYREEE (reference sequence). The chain's CDR3 is CASSPRVGRGGYTF. The CDR3 DNA reads as TGTGCCAGCAGCCCCAGGGTCGGGAGAGGCGGCTACACCTTC.

This clone was recorded only once. The chain links TRBV7-2 to TRBJ1-1, with D hard to call. The CDR3 consists of 14 residues. Trimming cost V 4 bases and J 1 base, with 10 bases left between them. The germline V gene has CDR1 SGHTA and CDR2 FQGNSA. The CDR3 sequence is CASSSDGQNTEAFF. The CDR3 DNA reads TGTGCCAGCAGCTCAGACGGCCAGAACACTGAAGCTTTCTTT.

The chain recombines TRBV30 with TRBJ2-3, with TRBD1 identical over 8 bases. Germline loops: CDR1 GTSNPN, CDR2 SVGIG (reference sequence). The CDR3 loop spans 15 amino acids. V lost 6 bases, J lost 4 bases, and 12 bases stayed unmatched. CDR3 sequence: CACPSQGGGADTQYF. CDR3 bases: TGTGCCTGCCCCTCACAGGGGGGAGGCGCAGATACGCAGTATTTT.

The chain has TRBV6-5 and TRBJ1-2; D possibly corresponds to TRBD1 (6 bases). The CDR3 length is 14 residues. Germline V gene sequence: CDR1 MNHEY, CDR2 SVGAGI. Trimming stripped 7 bases from V and 4 bases from J, with 16 bases between. The CDR3 DNA reads TGTGCCAGCACCGTCGACAGGAATACCTATGGCTACACCTTC. Amino acid sequence: CASTVDRNTYGYTF.

The V call is TRBV2, the J call TRBJ1-2; D is ambiguous. This CDR3 contains 13 residues. The V end was cut by 2 bases, the J end by 2 bases, with 6 bases between. Germline V lookup: CDR1 SNHLY, CDR2 FYNNEI. The CDR3: CASSESQNYGYTF. The CDR3 DNA follows: TGTGCCAGCAGTGAATCACAAAACTATGGCTACACCTTC. Supplemented by reference TRBV2 and TRBJ1-2, the full variable domain reads EPEVTQTPSHQVTQMGQEVILRCVPISNHLYFYWYRQILGQKVEFLVSFYNNEISEKSEIFDDQFSVERPDGSNFTLKIRSTKLEDSAMYFCASSESQNYGYTFGSGTRLTVV.

The chain combines TRBV7-3 with TRBJ1-4, with TRBD1 matching over 10 bases. The V gene end was trimmed by 5 bases and the J gene end by 8 bases; junction bases not matched to a gene: 2. Per germline, CDR1 SGHTA and CDR2 FQGTGA. The CDR3 totals 13 residues. CDR3 sequence reads: CASSQGQGEKLFF. As DNA, the CDR3 is TGTGCCAGCAGCCAGGGACAGGGGGAAAAACTGTTTTTT.

V is TRBV5-6 and J is TRBJ2-5; possibly TRBD2 for D (5 bases). Germline CDR1 reads SGHDT; CDR2 reads YYEEEE. The CDR3 totals 17 residues. Trimming pared 1 base from V and 9 bases from J, leaving 25 bases between. The CDR3 region has the DNA TGTGCCAGCAGCTTGAGGTATAGAACCGGGCCTTTGGAGGCCCAGTACTTC. It encodes CASSLRYRTGPLEAQYF.

The V call is TRBV7-8, the J call TRBJ1-5, with D possibly being TRBD1 (6 bases). This CDR3 has 16 amino acids. Deletions cut 5 bases from V and 3 bases from J, with 17 bases between. CDR1 is SGHVS and CDR2 is FQNEAQ in the germline V gene. The CDR3 DNA reads TGTGCCAGCAGCCCGGACAGCGTCCTGAACAATCAGCCCCAGCATTTT. Amino acids: CASSPDSVLNNQPQHF. The full variable domain, with the rest looked up from reference TRBV7-8 and TRBJ1-5, is GAGVSQSPRYKVAKRGQDVALRCDPISGHVSLFWYQQALGQGPEFLTYFQNEAQLDKSGLPSDRFFAERPEGSVSTLKIQRTQQEDSAVYLCASSPDSVLNNQPQHFGDGTRLSIL.

The V call is TRBV7-2, the J call TRBJ1-1, with a weak D call TRBD1 (5 bases). The CDR3 contains 13 residues. The germline V gene encodes CDR1 SGHTA and CDR2 FQGNSA. Trimming stripped 3 bases from V and 6 bases from J, with 11 bases between. CDR3 loop: CASSFRWGAEAFF. In DNA form, the CDR3 reads TGTGCCAGCAGCTTTAGATGGGGCGCTGAAGCTTTCTTT.

The V call is TRBV4-1, the J call TRBJ1-5; D remains ambiguous. V lost 1 base, J lost 0 bases, and 7 bases lay in between. The CDR3 sequence is 15 residues long. Per germline, CDR1 MGHRA and CDR2 YSYEKL. The chain's CDR3 is CASSQARLSNQPQHF. In DNA, the CDR3 is TGCGCCAGCAGCCAAGCTAGGCTTAGCAATCAGCCCCAGCATTTT.

The J gene is TRBJ1-2, the V gene TRBV30; TRBD1 is a possible D gene (5 bases). Germline V gene sequence: CDR1 GTSNPN, CDR2 SVGIG (reference sequence). V lost 0 bases to trimming and J lost 8 bases, with 10 bases between them. The CDR3 runs 12 residues. In DNA, the CDR3 is TGTGCCTGGAGTGTCGCAGGGAGAGGCTACACCTTC. Its protein product is CAWSVAGRGYTF.

V and J are TRBV11-1 and TRBJ1-1; no reliable D call. With 5 bases removed from V and 3 bases from J, the gap between germline ends came to 16 bases. This CDR3 comprises 15 residues. Germline values: CDR1 SGHAT, CDR2 FQDESV (reference sequence). The CDR3 DNA reads TGTGCCAGCAGCATTGACCTTGGCCCTTACACTGAAGCTTTCTTT. Its translation: CASSIDLGPYTEAFF.